This T cell receptor (beta chain) was recorded in a study of prognosis after radiotherapy for stage I lung cancer. Findings and caveats of the study: Determination of whether the expanded TCR clones were tumor-specific was not performed. Stereotactic body radiation therapy was followed by a fall in unique TCR clone counts, with a median of approximately 10,000 versus 7,000. In patients who developed distant metastases, Shannon entropy measured after stereotactic body radiation therapy was lower, and baseline Shannon entropy was not associated with metastases.

This clonotype was seen at least ten times. Its antigen remains unidentified. Trimming cost V 0 bases and J 8 bases, with 16 bases left between them. Germline values: CDR1 SGHNT, CDR2 YENEEA. CDR3 length equals 15 residues. Amplification of TCR beta CDR3 from genomic DNA used two-round multiplex PCR. First-round PCR amplification was performed with primers specific to each TRBV and TRBJ gene. Each CDR3 protein gets one entry after TCRdb re-called the multiplex PCR reads with MiXCR. The data contain about 16,000 distinct CDR3 sequences, under 50% of them singletons. The starting material was PBMCs, obtained before or after stereotactic body radiation therapy (not recorded which). The source of this sequence is a donor aged 50 or older with non-small cell lung cancer. The chain uses TRBV11-3 and TRBJ1-1, with D tentatively TRBD1 (6 bases). Here the CDR3 DNA reads TGTGCCAGCAGCTTAGACGCAGGGGAGTTTGCGGAAGCTTTCTTT. Protein sequence: CASSLDAGEFAEAFF.